This T cell receptor (beta chain) was recovered during a study of beta chain features in type 1 diabetes. Whole-study results and caveats: TCRB CDR3s from Type 1 diabetes patients were moderately but significantly shorter in all four CD4+ subsets.

The whole isolated RNA underwent reverse transcription, so sequencing captured expressed TCRB transcripts. Data came from immunoSEQ multiplex PCR; TCRdb stores just in-frame clones and leaves some out. The table has about 220,000 clones, roughly a tenth seen once; the top ten hold approximately 1.5%. Central memory, naive, regulatory and stem cell-like memory CD4+ cells were sorted by CD45RO/CCR7/CD25/CD127/CD95/CD27. This clone was counted a few times. Its antigen remains unidentified. This TCR was recovered from a man between 18 and 35 years old in good health. The sample taken for sequencing was central memory CD4+ T cells from blood.

The CDR3 protein is CASSAGTGPQETQYF. The CDR3 nucleotides are TGTGCCAGCAGCGCCGGCACAGGGCCCCAAGAGACCCAGTACTTC. This rearrangement joins TRBV9 to TRBJ2-5; tentative D call: TRBD1 (6 bases). V was pared by 3 bases and J by 1 base, with 13 bases between. Germline V gene lookup returns CDR1 SGDLS and CDR2 YYNGEE. This CDR3 contains 15 residues.